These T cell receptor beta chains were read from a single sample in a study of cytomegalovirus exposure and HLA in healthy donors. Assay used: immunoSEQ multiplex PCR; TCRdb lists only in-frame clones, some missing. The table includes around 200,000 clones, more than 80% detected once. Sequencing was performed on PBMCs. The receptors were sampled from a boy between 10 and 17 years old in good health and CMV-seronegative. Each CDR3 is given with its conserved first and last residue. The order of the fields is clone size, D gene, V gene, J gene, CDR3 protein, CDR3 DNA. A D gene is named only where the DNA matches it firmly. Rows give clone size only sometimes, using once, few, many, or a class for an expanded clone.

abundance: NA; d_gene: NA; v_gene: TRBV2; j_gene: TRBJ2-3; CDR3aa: CASSVLTGTDTQYF; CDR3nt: TGTGCCAGCAGTGTTTTGACAGGCACAGATACGCAGTATTTT
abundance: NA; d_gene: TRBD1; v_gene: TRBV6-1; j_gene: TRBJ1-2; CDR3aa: CASSEAWFQGAYGYTF; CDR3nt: TGTGCCAGCAGTGAAGCCTGGTTCCAGGGGGCCTATGGCTACACCTTC
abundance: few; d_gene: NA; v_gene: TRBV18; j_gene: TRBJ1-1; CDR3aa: CASSPGGDTEAFF; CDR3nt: TGTGCCAGCTCACCTGGAGGGGACACTGAAGCTTTCTTT
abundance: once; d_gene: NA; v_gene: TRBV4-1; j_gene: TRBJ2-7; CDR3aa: CASSPRAGYSYEQYF; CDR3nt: TGCGCCAGCAGCCCGCGCGCGGGGTACTCCTACGAGCAGTACTTC
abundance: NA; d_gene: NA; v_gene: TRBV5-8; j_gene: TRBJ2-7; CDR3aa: CASSLASRQQEQYF; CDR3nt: TGTGCCAGCAGCTTGGCCAGTCGACAACAGGAGCAGTACTTC
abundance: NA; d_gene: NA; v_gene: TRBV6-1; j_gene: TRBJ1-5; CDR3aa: CASSEAGGIRPQHF; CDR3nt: TGTGCCAGCAGTGAAGCGGGGGGGATAAGGCCCCAGCATTTT
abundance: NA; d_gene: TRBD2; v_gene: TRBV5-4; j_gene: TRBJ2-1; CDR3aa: CASSFKTSGQYNEQFF; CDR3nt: TGTGCCAGCAGCTTCAAGACTAGCGGGCAGTATAATGAGCAGTTCTTC
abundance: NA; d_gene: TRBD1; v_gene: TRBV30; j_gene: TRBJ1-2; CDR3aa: CAWEGQENGYTF; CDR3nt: TGTGCCTGGGAGGGACAGGAGAATGGCTACACCTTC
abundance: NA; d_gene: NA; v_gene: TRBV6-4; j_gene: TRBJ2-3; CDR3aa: CASSEGTFTDTQYF; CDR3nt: TGTGCCAGCAGTGAAGGGACTTTCACAGATACGCAGTATTTT
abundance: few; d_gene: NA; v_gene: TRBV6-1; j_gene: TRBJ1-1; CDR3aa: CASSEARDPPSEAFF; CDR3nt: TGTGCCAGCAGTGAAGCGCGGGACCCACCTTCTGAGGCTTTCTTT
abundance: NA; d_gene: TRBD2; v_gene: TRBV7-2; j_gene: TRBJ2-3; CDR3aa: CASSSAGTSGGRSDTQYF; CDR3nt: TGTGCCAGCAGCTCAGCCGGGACTAGCGGGGGGAGATCCGATACGCAGTATTTT
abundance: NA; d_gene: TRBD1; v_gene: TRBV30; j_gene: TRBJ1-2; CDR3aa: CAWSDTGVANYGYTF; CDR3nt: TGTGCCTGGAGTGATACAGGGGTGGCTAACTATGGCTACACCTTC
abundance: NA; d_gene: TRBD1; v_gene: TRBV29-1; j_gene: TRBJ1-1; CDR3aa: CSVNTGTATEAFF; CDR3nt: TGCAGCGTGAACACCGGGACAGCAACTGAAGCTTTCTTT
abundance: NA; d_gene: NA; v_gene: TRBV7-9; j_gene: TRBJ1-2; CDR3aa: CASSFGPGLGSLGYTF; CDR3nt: TGTGCCAGCAGCTTTGGTCCGGGACTGGGATCGCTTGGCTACACCTTC
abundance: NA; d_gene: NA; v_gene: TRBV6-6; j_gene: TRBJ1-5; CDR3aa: CASSRGDNQPQHF; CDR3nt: TGTGCCAGCTCGCGAGGTGACAATCAGCCCCAGCATTTT
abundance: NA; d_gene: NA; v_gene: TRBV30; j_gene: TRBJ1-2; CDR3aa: CAWSQQIYGYTF; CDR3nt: TGTGCCTGGAGTCAACAGATCTATGGCTACACCTTC
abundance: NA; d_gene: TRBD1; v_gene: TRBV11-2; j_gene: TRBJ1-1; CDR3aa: CASNQQGAHTEAFF; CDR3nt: TGTGCCAGCAACCAACAGGGGGCACACACTGAAGCTTTCTTT
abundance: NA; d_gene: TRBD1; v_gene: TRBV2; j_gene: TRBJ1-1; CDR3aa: CATTAAEGGQGASSSSEAFF; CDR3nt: TGTGCCACCACCGCGGCTGAGGGGGGTCAGGGGGCCTCTTCATCTAGTGAAGCTTTCTTT
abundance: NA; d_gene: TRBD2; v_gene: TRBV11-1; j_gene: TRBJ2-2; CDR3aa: CASRRLAGRAGELFF; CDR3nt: TGTGCCAGCAGACGGCTAGCGGGAAGGGCCGGGGAGCTGTTTTTT
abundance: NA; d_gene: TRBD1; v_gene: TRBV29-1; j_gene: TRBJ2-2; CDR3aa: CSYRTGRTGELFF; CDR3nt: TGCAGCTATCGGACAGGGAGAACCGGGGAGCTGTTTTTT